A single TCR beta chain is shown here with its context. The CDR3 runs to 15 residues. V was trimmed by 3 bases and J by 6 bases, leaving 17 bases between them. CDR1 is GTSNPN, CDR2 SVGIG, per germline (reference sequence). RNA, once extracted, was reverse transcribed into cDNA for use as the sequencing template. Profiled with immunoSEQ multiplex PCR; TCRdb holds only in-frame clones, not every one. The table lists around 210,000 clones, less than 65% of them singletons, with about 4% in the top ten. Documented treatment: oral pan-JAK inhibitor, 5-10 mg twice daily. This entry belongs to a study of CD8+ T cells in alopecia areata.

This receptor was taken from a human donor with alopecia areata. Sequencing used CD4+ T cells sorted from blood, obtained at week 4, from a patient treated with tofacitinib. The chain uses TRBV30 and TRBJ1-4; the D is unclear. The CDR3 reads CAWSEDVLADEKLFF. CDR3 bases: TGTGCCTGGAGCGAAGACGTCCTGGCGGATGAAAAACTGTTTTTT.